The 30 T cell receptor beta chains below all came from one sample that was sequenced in a study of T cell clonotyping in hematopoietic cell transplantation. The sample's time point: recipient sample about 28 days before transplant, after cytoreduction. TCRdb's table, derived via immunoSEQ multiplex PCR, lists solely in-frame clones and lacks some. This sample has roughly 80,000 clones, with about 96% found just once. The sample was peripheral blood mononuclear cells, taken before stem cell transplant. Every receptor here comes from a woman between 45 and 65 years old with acute myeloid leukemia. Some clones in this sample may be carry-over from other donors' samples.

The chain recombines TRBV14 with TRBJ1-1; TRBD1 agrees at 10 bases. This CDR3 is built from 18 residues. After removal of 1 base from V and 0 bases from J, the junction contained 8 bases not matched to a gene. The germline CDR1 and CDR2 sequences are SGHDN and FVKESK. The CDR3 nucleotides read TGTGCCAGCAGCCAAGGGGACAGGGGACGAAACATGAACACTGAAGCTTTCTTT. Its translation is CASSQGDRGRNMNTEAFF. The full variable domain, with the rest looked up from reference TRBV14 and TRBJ1-1, is EAGVTQFPSHSVIEKGQTVTLRCDPISGHDNLYWYRRVMGKEIKFLLHFVKESKQDESGMPNNRFLAERTGGTYSTLKVQPAELEDSGVYFCASSQGDRGRNMNTEAFFGQGTRLTVV.

The rearrangement uses TRBV5-4 and TRBJ2-7; maybe TRBD1 (6 bases). The CDR3 contains 16 residues. Germline assignment: CDR1 SGHNT and CDR2 YYREEE (reference sequence). The V and J ends lost 4 bases and 2 bases respectively, with 19 bases between them. CDR3 in DNA: TGTGCCAGCAGCACCAAGCAGGGGTCGATAACCTACGAGCAGTACTTC. Residues: CASSTKQGSITYEQYF.

The V call is TRBV25-1, the J call TRBJ2-7; possible D gene TRBD1, 6 bases. This CDR3 comprises 13 residues. Germline loops: CDR1 MGHDK, CDR2 SYGVNS. Trimming removed 2 bases from V and 5 bases from J, with 10 bases in between. The CDR3 loop is CASSEGGINEQYF. CDR3 in DNA: TGTGCCAGCAGTGAAGGGGGCATCAACGAGCAGTACTTC.

The genes are TRBV19 and TRBJ2-5; unclear D gene. V dropped 4 bases and J dropped 2 bases, with 5 bases sitting between them. The CDR3 runs 12 residues. Germline lookup yields CDR1 LNHDA and CDR2 SQIVND (reference sequence). The CDR3 nucleotides are TGTGCCAGTAGTACAAGACAAGAGACCCAGTACTTC. It translates to CASSTRQETQYF.

The rearrangement uses TRBV4-2 and TRBJ1-1; 7 bases line up with TRBD1. The CDR3 spans 15 residues. The germline V gene has CDR1 LGHNA and CDR2 YNFKEQ. V was pared by 4 bases and J by 0 bases, with 5 bases of the junction left unmatched. The CDR3 DNA reads TGTGCCAGCAGCCTCCAGGGGGTGATGAACACTGAAGCTTTCTTT. Its translation: CASSLQGVMNTEAFF.

V is TRBV28 and J is TRBJ1-2, with 12 bases identical to TRBD1. Germline V gene sequence: CDR1 MDHEN, CDR2 SYDVKM. CDR3 length equals 15 residues. The V and J ends lost 7 bases and 3 bases, in that order; junction bases with no gene match: 6. The CDR3 loop reads CASKPGTGGYYGYTF. The CDR3 DNA reads as TGTGCCAGCAAACCGGGGACAGGGGGCTACTATGGCTACACCTTC.

V is TRBV30 and J is TRBJ2-7; D unclear. CDR1 is GTSNPN, CDR2 SVGIG, per germline (reference sequence). The CDR3 length is 12 residues. The germline V and J ends were trimmed by 6 bases and 0 bases, with 9 bases remaining between them. CDR3 region: CACFTTSYEQYF. In DNA form, the CDR3 reads TGTGCCTGTTTTACCACCTCCTACGAGCAGTACTTC. Together with reference TRBV30 and TRBJ2-7, the CDR3 gives the full variable domain: SQTIHQWPATLVQPVGSPLSLECTVEGTSNPNLYWYRQAAGRGLQLLFYSVGIGQISSEVPQNLSASRPQDRQFILSSKKLLLSDSGFYLCACFTTSYEQYFGPGTRLTVT.

The genes are TRBV10-2 and TRBJ2-7; no clear D gene. CDR3 length: 13 amino acids. The V end lost 2 bases, the J end lost 4 bases, and 9 bases lay between the germline ends. The germline V gene has CDR1 WSHSY and CDR2 SAAADI. Here the CDR3 DNA reads TGCGCCAGCAGTGAGAGACTCATTTACGAGCAGTACTTC. Its translation: CASSERLIYEQYF.

This chain uses TRBV6-1 with TRBJ1-5, with D uncertain. Germline CDR1 MNHNS, CDR2 SASEGT. This CDR3 has 13 residues. V lost 1 base and J 5 bases, leaving 6 bases between the germline ends. CDR3 coding DNA: TGTGCCAGCAGTGAAGGGTGGTATCAGCCCCAGCATTTT. As protein: CASSEGWYQPQHF.

The chain employs TRBV19 and TRBJ2-3; 8 nucleotides line up with TRBD1. The CDR3 consists of 17 residues. Unmatched junction bases numbered 8, after V lost 0 bases and J lost 3 bases. Germline loops: CDR1 LNHDA, CDR2 SQIVND (reference sequence). CDR3 region: CASSIEAGGIGTDTQYF. CDR3 in DNA: TGTGCCAGTAGTATAGAAGCAGGGGGCATAGGGACAGATACGCAGTATTTT.

The chain combines TRBV30 with TRBJ1-2, with D unresolved. This CDR3 contains 11 residues. The V end was cut by 1 base, the J end by 8 bases, with 8 bases between. The germline V gene encodes CDR1 GTSNPN and CDR2 SVGIG (reference sequence). The CDR3 DNA reads as TGTGCCTGGAGTGCCCTGTCCGGCTACACCTTC. Its translation is CAWSALSGYTF.

The chain recombines TRBV2 with TRBJ1-1, with 10 bases that match TRBD1. Germline values: CDR1 SNHLY, CDR2 FYNNEI. V was clipped by 6 bases and J by 1 base; unmatched bases: 2. This CDR3 comprises 14 residues. CDR3 nucleotide sequence: TGTGCCAGCAGCTGGGACAGGGGGAACACTGAAGCTTTCTTT. It encodes CASSWDRGNTEAFF.

The J gene is TRBJ2-1, the V gene TRBV28; D call uncertain. V lost 5 bases and J lost 10, with 12 bases in between. Germline V gives CDR1 MDHEN, CDR2 SYDVKM. The length of the CDR3 is 12 residues. DNA of the CDR3: TGTGCCAGCAGTACCCCTAAGGAGGAGCAGTTCTTC. It translates to CASSTPKEEQFF.

CDR3 loop: CASSFGYRGKPNQPQHF. The DNA of the CDR3 is TGTGCCAGCAGTTTCGGATACAGGGGGAAGCCCAATCAGCCCCAGCATTTT. J is TRBJ1-5 and V is TRBV28; 8 nucleotides match TRBD1. Per the germline V gene, CDR1 is MDHEN and CDR2 is SYDVKM. The V and J ends lost 3 bases and 3 bases, in that order; junction bases with no gene match: 10. The CDR3 loop spans 17 amino acids.

The chain recombines TRBV28 with TRBJ2-5; 14 positions match TRBD2. This CDR3 is built from 15 residues. Germline CDR1 and CDR2: MDHEN and SYDVKM. Trimming removed 7 bases from V and 5 bases from J; junction bases left unmatched: 6. The CDR3 DNA is TGTGCCAGCACCACGGGACTAGCGGGAGTTGAGACCCAGTACTTC. Translating gives CASTTGLAGVETQYF.

The chain is built from TRBV30 and TRBJ2-1; 11 positions agree with TRBD2. The V and J ends lost 2 bases and 7 bases, in that order; junction bases with no gene match: 7. The CDR3 spans 15 residues. Germline CDR1 and CDR2: GTSNPN and SVGIG (reference sequence). The CDR3 region has the DNA TGTGCCTGGAGTCCCAATAGCGGGAGGGCTAATGAGCAGTTCTTC. Translation gives CAWSPNSGRANEQFF.

The chain employs TRBV5-1 and TRBJ2-2; 11 bases align to TRBD1. Losses at the gene ends were 3 bases for V and 6 bases for J; bases not matched to a gene: 1. The CDR3 consists of 14 residues. The germline V gene encodes CDR1 SGHRS and CDR2 YFSETQ. DNA of the CDR3: TGCGCCAGCAGCTGGGGACAGGGGGCCGGGGAGCTGTTTTTT. This translates into CASSWGQGAGELFF.

The chain recombines TRBV19 with TRBJ2-3, with 8 bases matching TRBD1. This CDR3 comprises 14 residues. Germline V gives CDR1 LNHDA, CDR2 SQIVND (reference sequence). J lost 2 bases, V lost 9 bases, and 7 bases had no gene match. CDR3 amino acids: CASRTGRDTDTQYF. CDR3 in DNA: TGTGCCAGCAGGACAGGGAGAGACACAGATACGCAGTATTTT. Based on the CDR3 plus reference TRBV19 and TRBJ2-3, the full variable domain is DGGITQSPKYLFRKEGQNVTLSCEQNLNHDAMYWYRQDPGQGLRLIYYSQIVNDFQKGDIAEGYSVSREKKESFPLTVTSAQKNPTAFYLCASRTGRDTDTQYFGPGTRLTVL.

The CDR3: CASSPRLVAGPRGETQYF. The CDR3 DNA is TGTGCCAGCAGCCCCCGTCTGGTAGCGGGGCCGCGAGGGGAGACCCAGTACTTC. This rearrangement joins TRBV7-2 to TRBJ2-5, with TRBD2 matching 8 bases. Per germline, CDR1 SGHTA and CDR2 FQGNSA. The length of the CDR3 is 18 residues. The junction had 19 bases not matched to a gene; V was cut back by 5 bases and J by 5 bases.

This sequence joins TRBV29-1 and TRBJ1-3; maybe TRBD1 (6 bases). The CDR3 runs to 13 residues. Germline CDR1 and CDR2: SQVTM and ANQGSEA. V was cut by 6 bases and J by 1 base, with 10 bases left in between. CDR3 protein: CSVRRGSGNTIYF. The CDR3 nucleotides are TGCAGCGTGAGAAGGGGGTCTGGAAACACCATATATTTT.

The rearrangement joins TRBV7-8 to TRBJ2-3; 7 positions agree with TRBD2. CDR3 length equals 15 residues. Germline V gene lookup returns CDR1 SGHVS and CDR2 FQNEAQ. V shed 4 bases and J 4 bases; nucleotides not matched to a gene: 8. CDR3 loop: CASSSVGTSADTQYF. CDR3 DNA sequence: TGTGCCAGCAGCTCGGTGGGTACTAGCGCAGATACGCAGTATTTT. The variable domain in full, completed from reference TRBV7-8 and TRBJ2-3, reads GAGVSQSPRYKVAKRGQDVALRCDPISGHVSLFWYQQALGQGPEFLTYFQNEAQLDKSGLPSDRFFAERPEGSVSTLKIQRTQQEDSAVYLCASSSVGTSADTQYFGPGTRLTVL.

The chain combines TRBV13 with TRBJ2-7; 10 nucleotides align to TRBD1. The CDR3 loop spans 16 amino acids. CDR1 is PRHDT, CDR2 FYEKMQ, per germline (reference sequence). Trimming removed 4 bases from V and 2 bases from J; junction bases left unmatched: 8. The CDR3 sequence is CASSSRQGAFAYEQYF. CDR3 sequence (DNA): TGTGCCAGCAGCTCTCGACAGGGGGCGTTCGCCTACGAGCAGTACTTC.

The rearrangement uses TRBV6-5 and TRBJ2-7; D unclear. This CDR3 region has 15 residues. V was shortened by 0 bases and J by 2 bases, with 11 bases between the two germline ends. Germline-derived CDR1 and CDR2 are MNHEY and SVGAGI. DNA for the CDR3: TGTGCCAGCAGTTACTCCCCAACTGTAACCTACGAGCAGTACTTC. Its translation is CASSYSPTVTYEQYF.

V and J are TRBV30 and TRBJ2-1; D is uncertain. Germline CDR1 is GTSNPN and CDR2 is SVGIG (reference sequence). The CDR3 is made up of 11 amino acids. Trimming left V 3 bases short and J 5 bases short, with 5 bases between. CDR3 bases: TGTGCCTGGAGGATTCACAATGAGCAGTTCTTC. It is translated as CAWRIHNEQFF. The full variable domain, completed using reference TRBV30 and TRBJ2-1, is SQTIHQWPATLVQPVGSPLSLECTVEGTSNPNLYWYRQAAGRGLQLLFYSVGIGQISSEVPQNLSASRPQDRQFILSSKKLLLSDSGFYLCAWRIHNEQFFGPGTRLTVL.

This rearrangement joins TRBV19 to TRBJ2-5; D is unresolved. Deletions cut 7 bases from V and 3 bases from J, with 12 bases between. There are 13 residues in the CDR3. The V gene's germline CDR1 is LNHDA and CDR2 SQIVND (reference sequence). CDR3 amino acids: CASTRTAKETQYF. The CDR3 nucleotides read TGTGCCAGTACCCGGACGGCCAAAGAGACCCAGTACTTC.

The chain couples TRBV7-9 to TRBJ2-6, with D uncertain. From germline, CDR1 is SEHNR and CDR2 FQNEAQ (reference sequence). The CDR3 contains 19 residues. V gave up 5 bases and J gave up 2 bases, with 22 bases separating them. CDR3 bases: TGTGCCAGCAGCCCACCGAACTATCGCGGACGGCCTGGGGCCAACGTCCTGACTTTC. Translation: CASSPPNYRGRPGANVLTF.

This chain connects TRBV19 to TRBJ1-1; 7 nucleotides align to TRBD1. The CDR3 consists of 13 residues. Germline-derived CDR1 and CDR2 are LNHDA and SQIVND (reference sequence). V was pared by 4 bases and J by 5 bases, with 4 bases of the junction left unmatched. The CDR3 spells CASSKDRDTEAFF. Here the CDR3 DNA reads TGTGCCAGTAGTAAAGACAGGGATACTGAAGCTTTCTTT.

J is TRBJ1-6 and V is TRBV15; D gene unclear. Germline values: CDR1 LNHNV, CDR2 YYDKDF (reference sequence). Trimming cost V 0 bases and J 8 bases, with 8 bases left between them. This CDR3 has 14 amino acids. CDR3 nucleotide sequence: TGTGCCACCAGCAGAGATGGAGCCGATTCACCCCTCCACTTT. It is translated as CATSRDGADSPLHF. Full variable domain (missing parts from reference TRBV15 and TRBJ1-6): DAMVIQNPRYQVTQFGKPVTLSCSQTLNHNVMYWYQQKSSQAPKLLFHYYDKDFNNEADTPDNFQSRRPNTSFCFLDIRSPGLGDTAMYLCATSRDGADSPLHFGNGTRLTVT.

V gene TRBV19 combines with J gene TRBJ2-7; 9 bases fit TRBD2. Germline lookup yields CDR1 LNHDA and CDR2 SQIVND (reference sequence). Trimming took 6 bases from V and 2 from J; bases not matched to a gene: 8. The CDR3 covers 15 residues. This CDR3 reads CASSLFSGSTYEQYF. Written as DNA, the CDR3 is TGTGCCAGTAGCCTATTTAGCGGGAGCACCTACGAGCAGTACTTC.

V and J are TRBV11-2 and TRBJ1-1; D uncertain. The CDR3 is 13 amino acids. With 5 bases removed from V and 7 bases from J, the gap between germline ends came to 14 bases. Germline CDR1 is SGHAT and CDR2 is FQNNGV. CDR3 DNA sequence: TGTGCCAGCAGCAAGAGGAGCAGAATTGAAGCTTTCTTT. Amino acid sequence: CASSKRSRIEAFF.